These 11 T cell receptor beta chains originate from one sample sequenced in a study of blood T cell repertoires in COVID-19. This table comes from immunoSEQ multiplex PCR, and its TCRdb copy is limited to in-frame clones, with some not included. The table includes about 120,000 clones, 70% to 90% detected once. Source material: peripheral blood. Receptors were obtained from a woman aged 45-65 years with active or convalescent COVID-19.

This chain uses TRBV19 with TRBJ2-3; 13 nucleotides line up with TRBD2. CDR3 length: 18 residues. The V and J ends lost 5 bases and 0 bases, in that order; junction bases with no gene match: 8. Per germline, CDR1 LNHDA and CDR2 SQIVND (reference sequence). The CDR3 sequence: CASSPGLAGAASTDTQYF. DNA for the CDR3: TGTGCCAGTAGTCCCGGACTAGCGGGAGCCGCAAGCACAGATACGCAGTATTTT. The complete variable domain, with remaining parts taken from reference TRBV19 and TRBJ2-3, reads DGGITQSPKYLFRKEGQNVTLSCEQNLNHDAMYWYRQDPGQGLRLIYYSQIVNDFQKGDIAEGYSVSREKKESFPLTVTSAQKNPTAFYLCASSPGLAGAASTDTQYFGPGTRLTVL.

The chain uses TRBV10-3 and TRBJ1-3; D perhaps matches TRBD1 (6 bases). CDR1 and CDR2 (germline): ENHRY, SYGVKD. This CDR3 has 14 residues. The germline V and J ends were trimmed by 9 bases and 0 bases, with 12 bases remaining between them. The CDR3: CAIEGQVSGNTIYF. For the CDR3, the DNA is TGTGCCATAGAGGGACAAGTCTCTGGAAACACCATATATTTT.

This clone has a handful of counts. The rearrangement joins TRBV6-5 to TRBJ2-7; 7 nucleotides line up with TRBD1. The CDR3 consists of 14 residues. CDR1 and CDR2 from the germline V gene are MNHEY and SVGAGI. J was trimmed by 3 bases and V by 5 bases; bases with no gene match: 7. Here the CDR3 reads CASSSRDRDYEQYF. In DNA, the CDR3 is TGTGCCAGCAGTAGCCGGGACAGAGACTACGAGCAGTACTTC.

This clone was counted a few times. The chain combines TRBV6-2 or TRBV6-3 with TRBJ1-1; D unresolved. The CDR3 is 12 amino acids. Germline V gene data show CDR1 as MNHEY and CDR2 as SVGEGT. Between the trimmed V and J ends, which lost 6 bases and 3 bases, there was a span of 8 bases. In nucleotides, the CDR3 is TGTGCCAGCAGCAACAGTTACACTGAAGCTTTCTTT. Its protein is CASSNSYTEAFF.

V gene TRBV5-6 combines with J gene TRBJ1-6; tentative D call: TRBD1 (6 bases). Germline V gene sequence: CDR1 SGHDT, CDR2 YYEEEE. V shed 4 bases and J shed 7 bases, with 18 bases lying between them. CDR3 length: 16 amino acids. The CDR3 is CASSRDGGHRNSPLHF. The CDR3 DNA sequence: TGTGCCAGCAGCCGGGACGGGGGGCATAGAAATTCACCCCTCCACTTT.

This chain joins TRBV5-1 and TRBJ1-2, with 7 bases fitting TRBD1. CDR3 length: 15 residues. Unmatched junction bases numbered 12, after V lost 4 bases and J lost 6 bases. The germline gives CDR1 SGHRS, CDR2 YFSETQ. The CDR3 sequence: CASSRWTGKGNGYTF. CDR3 nucleotide sequence: TGCGCCAGCAGCCGCTGGACAGGCAAGGGAAATGGCTACACCTTC.

The V and J genes are TRBV19 and TRBJ1-1, with D unclear. Germline CDR1 and CDR2: LNHDA and SQIVND (reference sequence). The CDR3 is 14 residues long. V shed 5 bases and J shed 3 bases, with 13 bases lying between them. Written as DNA, the CDR3 is TGTGCCAGTAGTCGCGGGCTGGTACACACTGAAGCTTTCTTT. It is translated as CASSRGLVHTEAFF.

The chain has TRBV7-2 and TRBJ2-1, with 7 nucleotides matching TRBD2. V lost 2 bases to trimming and J lost 0 bases; unmatched junction nucleotides: 4. CDR1 is SGHTA and CDR2 is FQGNSA in the germline V gene. The CDR3 is 16 amino acids. The CDR3 DNA follows: TGTGCCAGCAGCTTATTTGGGACTACCTCCTACAATGAGCAGTTCTTC. This translates into CASSLFGTTSYNEQFF.

The chain couples TRBV30 to TRBJ1-6; 9 bases fit TRBD1. The J segment lost 3 bases and the V segment lost 4 bases, leaving 10 bases of the junction unmatched. The CDR3 length is 17 residues. Germline lookup yields CDR1 GTSNPN and CDR2 SVGIG (reference sequence). CDR3 in amino acids: CAWTTIGQGIYNSPLHF. The CDR3, as DNA: TGTGCCTGGACCACGATCGGACAGGGGATCTATAATTCACCCCTCCACTTT.

CDR3 protein: CASSETSGTSTDTQYF. CDR3 DNA sequence: TGTGCCAGCAGTGAAACTAGCGGGACAAGCACAGATACGCAGTATTTT. The genes are TRBV6-1 and TRBJ2-3, with 10 bases identical to TRBD2. Germline V gene sequence: CDR1 MNHNS, CDR2 SASEGT. The CDR3 runs to 16 residues. Unmatched junction bases numbered 2, after V lost 2 bases and J lost 0 bases.

The chain employs TRBV11-3 and TRBJ2-1; no reliable D call. Germline V CDR1 and CDR2: SGHNT, YENEEA. This CDR3 comprises 15 residues. The V gene lost 1 base and the J gene lost 3 bases, with 10 bases spanning the gap. The CDR3 sequence: CASSLGDSSYNEQFF. The CDR3, as DNA: TGTGCCAGCAGCTTAGGAGATAGCAGCTACAATGAGCAGTTCTTC. Combining the CDR3 with reference TRBV11-3 and TRBJ2-1 gives the whole variable domain EAGVVQSPRYKIIEKKQPVAFWCNPISGHNTLYWYLQNLGQGPELLIRYENEEAVDDSQLPKDRFSAERLKGVDSTLKIQPAELGDSAVYLCASSLGDSSYNEQFFGPGTRLTVL.